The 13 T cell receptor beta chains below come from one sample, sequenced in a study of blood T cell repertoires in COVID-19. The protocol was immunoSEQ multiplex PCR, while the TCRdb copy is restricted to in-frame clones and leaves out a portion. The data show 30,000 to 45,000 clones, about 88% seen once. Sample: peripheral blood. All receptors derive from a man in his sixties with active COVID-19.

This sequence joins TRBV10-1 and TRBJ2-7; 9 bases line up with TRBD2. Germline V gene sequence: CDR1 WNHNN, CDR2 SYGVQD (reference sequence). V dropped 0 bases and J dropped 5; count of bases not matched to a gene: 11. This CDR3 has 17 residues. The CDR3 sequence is CASSESETSGDCNEQYF. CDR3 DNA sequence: TGCGCCAGCAGTGAGTCGGAGACTAGCGGAGATTGTAACGAGCAGTACTTC.

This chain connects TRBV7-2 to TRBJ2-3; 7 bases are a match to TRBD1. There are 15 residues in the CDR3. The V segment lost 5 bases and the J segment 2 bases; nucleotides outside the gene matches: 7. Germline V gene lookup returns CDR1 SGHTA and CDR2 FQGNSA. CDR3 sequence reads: CASSARDSYTDTQYF. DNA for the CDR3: TGTGCCAGCAGCGCTAGGGACAGCTACACAGATACGCAGTATTTT.

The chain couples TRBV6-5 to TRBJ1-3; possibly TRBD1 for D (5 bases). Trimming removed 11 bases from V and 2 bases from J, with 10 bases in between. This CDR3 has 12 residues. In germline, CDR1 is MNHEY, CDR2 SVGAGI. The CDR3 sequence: CASRGTGNTIYF. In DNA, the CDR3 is TGTGCCTCTCGGGGGACTGGAAACACCATATATTTT.

CDR3 sequence reads: CASSLVAGGGVYEQYF. Written as DNA, the CDR3 is TGTGCCAGCAGCTTGGTAGCGGGAGGGGGGGTCTACGAGCAGTACTTC. The chain is built from TRBV7-9 and TRBJ2-7; TRBD2 matches at 11 bases. The V and J ends lost 3 bases and 3 bases, in that order; junction bases with no gene match: 7. From germline, CDR1 is SEHNR and CDR2 FQNEAQ (reference sequence). This CDR3 region has 16 residues.

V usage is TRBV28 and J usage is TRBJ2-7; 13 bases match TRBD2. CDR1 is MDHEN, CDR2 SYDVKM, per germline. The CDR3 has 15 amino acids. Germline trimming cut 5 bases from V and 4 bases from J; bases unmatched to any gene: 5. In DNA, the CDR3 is TGTGCCAGCAGTAGACTAGCGGGGGGTTCGTACGAGCAGTACTTC. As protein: CASSRLAGGSYEQYF. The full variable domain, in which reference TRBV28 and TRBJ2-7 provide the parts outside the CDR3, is DVKVTQSSRYLVKRTGEKVFLECVQDMDHENMFWYRQDPGLGLRLIYFSYDVKMKEKGDIPEGYSVSREKKERFSLILESASTNQTSMYLCASSRLAGGSYEQYFGPGTRLTVT.

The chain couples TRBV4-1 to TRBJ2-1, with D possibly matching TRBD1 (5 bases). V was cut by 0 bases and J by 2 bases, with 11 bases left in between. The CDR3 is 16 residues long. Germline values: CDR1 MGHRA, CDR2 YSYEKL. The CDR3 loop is CASSQDSRQTYNEQFF. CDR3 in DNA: TGCGCCAGCAGCCAAGATTCGAGACAGACCTACAATGAGCAGTTCTTC.

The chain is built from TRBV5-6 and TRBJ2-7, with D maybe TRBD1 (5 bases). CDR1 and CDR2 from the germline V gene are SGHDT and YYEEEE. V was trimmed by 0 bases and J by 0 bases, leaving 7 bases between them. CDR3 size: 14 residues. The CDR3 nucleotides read TGTGCCAGCAGCTTGGACAGGAGCTCCTACGAGCAGTACTTC. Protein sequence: CASSLDRSSYEQYF.

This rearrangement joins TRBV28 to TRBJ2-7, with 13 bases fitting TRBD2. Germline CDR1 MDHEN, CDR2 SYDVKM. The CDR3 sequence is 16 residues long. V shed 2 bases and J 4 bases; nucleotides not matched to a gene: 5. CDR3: CASSLAPTSGRYEQYF. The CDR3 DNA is TGTGCCAGCAGTTTAGCCCCGACTAGCGGGAGGTACGAGCAGTACTTC.

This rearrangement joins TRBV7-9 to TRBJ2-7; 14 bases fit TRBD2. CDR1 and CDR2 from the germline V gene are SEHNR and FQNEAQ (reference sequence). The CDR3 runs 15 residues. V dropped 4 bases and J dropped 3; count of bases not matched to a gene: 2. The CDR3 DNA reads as TGTGCCAGCAGCTCGGGACTAGCGGGAGTCTACGAGCAGTACTTC. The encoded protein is CASSSGLAGVYEQYF.

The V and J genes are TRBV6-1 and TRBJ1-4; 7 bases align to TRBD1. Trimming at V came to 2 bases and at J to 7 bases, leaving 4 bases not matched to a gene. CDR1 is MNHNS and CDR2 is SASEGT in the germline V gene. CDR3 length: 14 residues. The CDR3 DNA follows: TGTGCCAGCAGTGAAACAGGGGAGGCTGAAAAACTGTTTTTT. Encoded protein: CASSETGEAEKLFF.

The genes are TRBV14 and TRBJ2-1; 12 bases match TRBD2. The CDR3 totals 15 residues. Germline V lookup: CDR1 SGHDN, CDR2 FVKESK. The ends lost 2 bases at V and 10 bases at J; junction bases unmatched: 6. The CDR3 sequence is CASSQLAGGPGEQFF. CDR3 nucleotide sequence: TGTGCCAGCAGCCAACTAGCGGGAGGGCCTGGGGAGCAGTTCTTC.

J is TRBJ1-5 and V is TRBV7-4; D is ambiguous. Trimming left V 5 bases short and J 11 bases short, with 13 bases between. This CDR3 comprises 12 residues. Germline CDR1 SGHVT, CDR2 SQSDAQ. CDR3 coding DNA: TGTGCCAGCAGCCCAATGTCCGGTACCCAGCATTTT. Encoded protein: CASSPMSGTQHF.

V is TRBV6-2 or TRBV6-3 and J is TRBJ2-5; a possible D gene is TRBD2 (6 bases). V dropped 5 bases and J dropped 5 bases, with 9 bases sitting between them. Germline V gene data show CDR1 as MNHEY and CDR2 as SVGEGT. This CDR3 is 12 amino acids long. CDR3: CASSPRGETQYF. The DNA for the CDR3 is TGTGCCAGCAGTCCCCGGGGGGAGACCCAGTACTTC.